This T cell receptor beta chain was found in a study of blood T cell repertoires in COVID-19. Looking at the study overall: Acute and convalescent COVID-19 specimens originated in the United States, Italy and Spain.

In the original analysis: By means of reference gene primer amplification, nucleated cell counts were estimated. Clones were read by immunoSEQ multiplex PCR, and TCRdb kept only the in-frame ones, dropping some. D and trimming come from the DNA, and the V and J calls and clone size come from that table. Of about 94,000 clones in the sample, over 70% were seen once. This clonotype was obtained from a human donor in a cohort sampled during active COVID-19. The sample comprised peripheral blood.

CDR3 residues: CAWGLGTAYEQYF. The CDR3 bases are TGTGCCTGGGGCCTCGGGACAGCCTACGAGCAGTACTTC. V gene TRBV30 combines with J gene TRBJ2-7, with TRBD1 identical over 7 bases. The germline CDR1 and CDR2 sequences are GTSNPN and SVGIG (reference sequence). The V segment lost 5 bases and the J segment 2 bases; nucleotides outside the gene matches: 6. This CDR3 region has 13 residues.